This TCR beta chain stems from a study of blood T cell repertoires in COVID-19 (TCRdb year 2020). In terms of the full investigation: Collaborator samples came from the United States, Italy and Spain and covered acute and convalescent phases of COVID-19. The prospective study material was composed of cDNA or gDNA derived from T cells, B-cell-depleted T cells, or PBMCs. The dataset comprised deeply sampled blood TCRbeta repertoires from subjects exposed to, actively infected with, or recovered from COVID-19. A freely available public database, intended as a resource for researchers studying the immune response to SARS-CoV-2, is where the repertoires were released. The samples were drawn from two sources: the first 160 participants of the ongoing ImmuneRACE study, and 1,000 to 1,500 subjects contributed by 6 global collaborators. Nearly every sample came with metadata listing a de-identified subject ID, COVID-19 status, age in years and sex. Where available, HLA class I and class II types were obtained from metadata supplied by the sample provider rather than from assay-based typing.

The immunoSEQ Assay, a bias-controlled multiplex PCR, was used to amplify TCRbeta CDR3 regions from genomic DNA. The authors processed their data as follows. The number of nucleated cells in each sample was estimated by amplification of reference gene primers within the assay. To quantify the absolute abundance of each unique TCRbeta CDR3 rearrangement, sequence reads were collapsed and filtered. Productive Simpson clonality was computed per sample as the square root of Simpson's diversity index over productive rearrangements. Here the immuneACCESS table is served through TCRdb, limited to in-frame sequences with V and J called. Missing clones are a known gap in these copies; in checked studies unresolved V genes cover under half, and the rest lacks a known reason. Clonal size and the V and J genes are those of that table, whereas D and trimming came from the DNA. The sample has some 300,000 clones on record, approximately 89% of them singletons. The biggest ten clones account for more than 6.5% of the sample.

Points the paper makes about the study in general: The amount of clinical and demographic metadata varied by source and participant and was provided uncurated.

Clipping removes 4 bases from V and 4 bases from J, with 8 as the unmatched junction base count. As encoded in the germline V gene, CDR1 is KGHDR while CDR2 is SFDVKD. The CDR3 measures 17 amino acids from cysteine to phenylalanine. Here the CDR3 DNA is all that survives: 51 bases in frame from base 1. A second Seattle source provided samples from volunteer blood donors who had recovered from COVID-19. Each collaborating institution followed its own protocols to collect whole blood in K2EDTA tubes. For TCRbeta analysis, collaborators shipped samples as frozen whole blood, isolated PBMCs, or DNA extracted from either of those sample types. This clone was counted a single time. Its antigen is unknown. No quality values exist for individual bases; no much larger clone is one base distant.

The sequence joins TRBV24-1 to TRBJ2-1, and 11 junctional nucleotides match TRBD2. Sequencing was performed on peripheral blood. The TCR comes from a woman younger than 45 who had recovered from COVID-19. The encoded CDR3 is CATSDPTPSGGYNEQFF. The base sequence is TGTGCCACCAGTGACCCAACCCCTAGCGGGGGGTACAATGAGCAGTTCTTC.